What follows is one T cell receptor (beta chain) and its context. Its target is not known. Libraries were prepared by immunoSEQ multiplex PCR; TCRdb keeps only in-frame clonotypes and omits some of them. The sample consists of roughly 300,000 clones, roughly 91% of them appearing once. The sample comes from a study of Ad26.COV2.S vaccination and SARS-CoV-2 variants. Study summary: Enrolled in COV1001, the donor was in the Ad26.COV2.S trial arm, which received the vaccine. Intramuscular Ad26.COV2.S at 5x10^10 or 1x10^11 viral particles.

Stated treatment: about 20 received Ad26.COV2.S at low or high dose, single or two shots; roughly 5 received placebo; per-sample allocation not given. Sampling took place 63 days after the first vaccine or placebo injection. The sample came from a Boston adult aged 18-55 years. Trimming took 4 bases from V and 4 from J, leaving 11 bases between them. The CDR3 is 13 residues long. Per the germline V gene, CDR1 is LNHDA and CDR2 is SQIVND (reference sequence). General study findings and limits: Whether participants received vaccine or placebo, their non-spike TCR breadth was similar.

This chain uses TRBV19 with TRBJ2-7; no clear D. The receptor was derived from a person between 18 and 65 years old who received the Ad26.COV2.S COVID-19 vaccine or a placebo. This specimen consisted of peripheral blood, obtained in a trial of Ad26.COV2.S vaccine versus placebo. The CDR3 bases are TGTGCCAGTAGTACCCAGGCCAGGTACGAGCAGTACTTC. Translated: CASSTQARYEQYF.